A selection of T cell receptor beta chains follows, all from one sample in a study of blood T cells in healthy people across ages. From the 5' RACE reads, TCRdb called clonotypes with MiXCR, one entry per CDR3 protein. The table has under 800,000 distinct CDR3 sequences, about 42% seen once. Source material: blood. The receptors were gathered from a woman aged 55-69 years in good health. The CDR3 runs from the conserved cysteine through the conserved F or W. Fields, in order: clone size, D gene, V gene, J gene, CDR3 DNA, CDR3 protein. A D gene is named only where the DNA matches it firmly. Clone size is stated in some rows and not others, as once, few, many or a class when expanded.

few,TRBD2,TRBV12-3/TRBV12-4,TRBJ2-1,TGTGCCAGCAGCCCCACCCGGGACTACTACAATGAGCAGTTCTTC,CASSPTRDYYNEQFF
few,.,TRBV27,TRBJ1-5,TGTGCCAGCAGTCTCTCCAGGGGAATTGGGCAGCCCCAGCATTTT,CASSLSRGIGQPQHF
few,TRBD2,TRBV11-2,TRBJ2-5,TGTGCCAGCAGCGTCGGGACTAGCCGAGAGACCCAGTACTTC,CASSVGTSRETQYF
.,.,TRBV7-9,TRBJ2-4,TGTGCCAGCAGCTTAGGGAACCCTACGGGGGCAGGAAAAAACATTCAGTACTTC,CASSLGNPTGAGKNIQYF
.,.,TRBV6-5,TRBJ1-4,TGTGCCAGCAGTTACTCGGGCGTCAGGGTTCAAAAAAAACTGTTTTTT,CASSYSGVRVQKKLFF
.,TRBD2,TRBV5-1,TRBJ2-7,TGCGCCAGCAGCTGGACCCTAGCGGGAGAGGGCTACGAGCAGTACTTC,CASSWTLAGEGYEQYF
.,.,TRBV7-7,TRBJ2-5,TGTGCCAGCAGCCGAAATTTTGGGGAGACCCAGTACTTC,CASSRNFGETQYF
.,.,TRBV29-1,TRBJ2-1,TGCAGCGTTGTAGGACTACCGGAGGGGGTCTCCTACAATGAGCAGTTCTTC,CSVVGLPEGVSYNEQFF
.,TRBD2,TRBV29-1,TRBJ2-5,TGCAGCGCTTCTCTTAGCGGGAGTTGGGGCAATGAGCAGTACTTC,CSASLSGSWGNEQYF
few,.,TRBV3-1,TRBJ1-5,TGTGCCAGCAGCCTCGGGGTCGTCAATCAGCCCCAGCATTTT,CASSLGVVNQPQHF
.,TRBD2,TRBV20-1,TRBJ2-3,TGCAGTGCTACAGGACTAGCGGACCCCACAGATACGCAGTATTTT,CSATGLADPTDTQYF
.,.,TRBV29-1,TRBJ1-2,TGCAGCGTTGACCGGGGTTTCGGGGGCTACACCTTC,CSVDRGFGGYTF
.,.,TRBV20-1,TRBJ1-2,TGCAGCGGCCGAATAGGGATTTCTGGCTACACCTTC,CSGRIGISGYTF
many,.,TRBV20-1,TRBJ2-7,TGCAGTGCTAAGGCGGCCTCCCAAACCTACGAGCAGTACTTC,CSAKAASQTYEQYF
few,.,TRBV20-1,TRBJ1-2,TGCAGTGCTAGAGATGGGGGTGGGACTAACTATGGCTACACCTTC,CSARDGGGTNYGYTF
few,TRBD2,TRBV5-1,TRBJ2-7,TGCGCCAGCAGCTGGGCTAGCGGGAGTATTATCTACGAGCAGTACTTC,CASSWASGSIIYEQYF
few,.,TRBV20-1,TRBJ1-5,TGCAGTGCTAGAGTGACCTTACCCAATCAGCCCCAGCATTTT,CSARVTLPNQPQHF
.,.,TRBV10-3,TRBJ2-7,TGTGCCATCAGTCCCCTGAGCTCCTACGAGCAGTACTTC,CAISPLSSYEQYF
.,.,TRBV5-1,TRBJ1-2,TGCGCCAGCAGCTTGAACGCAGGCCCACTTGGCTACACCTTC,CASSLNAGPLGYTF
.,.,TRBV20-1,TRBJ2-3,TGCAGTGCCATATATTTGGGGGGAGCGGGTTACAGCACAGATACGCAGTATTTT,CSAIYLGGAGYSTDTQYF
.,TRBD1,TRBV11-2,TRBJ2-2,TGTGCCAGCAGAAACCTCGGACAGGTGAACACCGGGGAGCTGTTTTTT,CASRNLGQVNTGELFF
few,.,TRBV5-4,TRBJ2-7,TGTGCCAGCAGTTTTGAGGCCCACTACGAGCAGTACTTC,CASSFEAHYEQYF
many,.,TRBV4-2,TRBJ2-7,TGTGCCAGCAGCCAAGATTGGTCCGAGCAGTACTTC,CASSQDWSEQYF
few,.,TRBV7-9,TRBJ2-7,TGTGCCAGCAGTCTTCATAGCCCGAGGGTCGAGCAGTACTTC,CASSLHSPRVEQYF
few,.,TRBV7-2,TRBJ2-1,TGTGCCAGCAGCTTAGCCGTTTGGGGGGAGCAGTTCTTC,CASSLAVWGEQFF
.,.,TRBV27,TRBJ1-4,TGTGCCAGCAGCTCAACAGGACCTGAAAAACTGTTTTTT,CASSSTGPEKLFF
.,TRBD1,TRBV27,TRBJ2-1,TGTGCCAGCCAGGGGGTACTCCAAGAGACCCAGTTCTTC,CASQGVLQETQFF
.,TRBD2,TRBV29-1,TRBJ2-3,TGCAGCGTTGGAGCGGGGACCACAGATACGCAGTATTTT,CSVGAGTTDTQYF
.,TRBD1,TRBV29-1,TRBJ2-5,TGCAGCGCTGAGGGGACAGGGGTTAGAGAGACCCAGTACTTC,CSAEGTGVRETQYF
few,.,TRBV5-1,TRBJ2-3,TGCGCCAGCAGCTTGGCCGTAGCGGACCCCACAGATACGCAGTATTTT,CASSLAVADPTDTQYF
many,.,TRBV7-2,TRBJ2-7,TGTGCCAGCAGGCAACCCCGCCCCTCCTACGAGCAGTACTTC,CASRQPRPSYEQYF
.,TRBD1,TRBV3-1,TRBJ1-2,TGTGCCAGCAGCCAAGATGGGACAGGGTTCTTGCCCTCCTATGGCTACACCTTC,CASSQDGTGFLPSYGYTF
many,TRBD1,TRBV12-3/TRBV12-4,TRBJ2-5,TGTGCCAGCAGGCCCGGGACAGGGGTTGAGACCCAGTACTTC,CASRPGTGVETQYF
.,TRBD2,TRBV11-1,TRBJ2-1,TGTGCCAGCAGCTTAGGGGGGACTAGCAAAGAGACCCAGTTCTTC,CASSLGGTSKETQFF
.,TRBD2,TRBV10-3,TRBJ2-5,TGTGCCATCAGCGGGCAGCGGGAGGGGCCAGAGACCCAGTACTTC,CAISGQREGPETQYF
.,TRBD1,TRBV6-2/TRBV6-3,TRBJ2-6,TGTGCCAGTCGCCCTCCCGGGACAGGATACTCTGGGGCCAACGTCCTGACTTTC,CASRPPGTGYSGANVLTF
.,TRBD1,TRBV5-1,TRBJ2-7,TGCGCCAGCAGCTCGGGACAGGGAAGCTCCTGCGAGCAGTACTTC,CASSSGQGSSCEQYF
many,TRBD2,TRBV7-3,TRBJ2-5,TGTGCCAGCAGCTCGGGACTAGCGGAAGAGACCCAGTACTTC,CASSSGLAEETQYF
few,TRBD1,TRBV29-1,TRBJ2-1,TGCAGCGTTGTCCCAGGGGGCGATGAGCAGTTCTTC,CSVVPGGDEQFF
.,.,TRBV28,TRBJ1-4,TGTGCCAGCACCTTCGGGCATGAAAAACTGTTTTTT,CASTFGHEKLFF
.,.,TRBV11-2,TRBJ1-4,TGTGCCAGCAGCTTAGGGGGGTTTAAACTGTTTTTT,CASSLGGFKLFF
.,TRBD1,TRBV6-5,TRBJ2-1,TGTGCCAGCAGTTACCGTCGCCGGGAAGCAGGGGGTACATGGAATGAGCAGTTCTTC,CASSYRRREAGGTWNEQFF
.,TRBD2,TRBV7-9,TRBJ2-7,TGTGCCAGCAGCTTAGATGGACTAGCGGGGGAGCAGTACTTC,CASSLDGLAGEQYF